These T cell receptor beta chains were read from a single sample in a study of T cells after yellow fever vaccination. TCRdb reprocessed the 5' RACE reads via MiXCR and lists one record per CDR3 protein. The table includes 250,000 to 300,000 distinct CDR3 sequences, around 10% detected once. The input for sequencing was CD4+ T cells sorted from PBMCs, taken 5 days after the yellow fever booster vaccination. These receptors were taken from a man aged 18 to 30 who received the YFV17D yellow fever vaccine. Both conserved end residues are part of each CDR3.

v_gene | CDR3aa
TRBV19 | CASSIQADTQYF
TRBV5-1 | CASSLEAGANLNSPLHF
TRBV5-1 | CASSLRGRDYGYTF
TRBV27 | CASRQQGGNQPQHF
TRBV20-1 | CSARDWEDTQYF
TRBV19 | CASKPFGRDGSPLHF
TRBV19 | CASSPAGSNDLSGANVLTF
TRBV7-9 | CASSSPGQGIEKLFF
TRBV29-1 | CSVGREYYEQYF
TRBV24-1 | CATSDTGGSGETQYF
TRBV3-1 | CASSRRGSSYEQYF
TRBV4-3 | CASSQDSGGNYGYTF
TRBV5-6 | CASRLAGAAAGGYTF
TRBV12-3/TRBV12-4 | CASRPQGAYSPLHF
TRBV5-1 | CASSPTPHGASTDTQYF
TRBV6-5 | CASSYSSGTEQFF
TRBV10-1 | CASSESLGQGTDTQYF
TRBV5-1 | CASSLKTQQETQYF
TRBV15 | CATSNQIPGGETQYF
TRBV5-1 | CATVGQGGTEAFF
TRBV20-1 | CSAPTGAGNTIYF
TRBV14 | CASSQDWTQETQYF
TRBV7-9 | CASTLLTGGAADTQYF
TRBV19 | CASGTLNTEAFF
TRBV12-3/TRBV12-4 | CASSFEALSNQPQHF
TRBV12-5 | CASGLIGGDTQYF
TRBV12-3/TRBV12-4 | CASSSLNLAGGLGEQFF
TRBV4-3 | CASSQKGGETQYF
TRBV5-1 | CASSFKGGDSPLHF
TRBV12-3/TRBV12-4 | CASSPGLAVGEQYF
TRBV7-2 | CASSPGDRGKGQPQHF
TRBV20-1 | CSARGDVNTIYF
TRBV6-6 | CASSHDRRNSPLHF
TRBV28 | CASRGHGNTIYF
TRBV11-2 | CASSQSAGGAFF